The 22 T cell receptor beta chains below come from one sample, sequenced in a study of shared clonotypes between healthy human individuals. Naive CD8 cells, CD45RO-negative and positively selected for CCR7, excluded terminally differentiated effector memory CD45RA+ cells. Data came from immunoSEQ multiplex PCR; TCRdb stores just in-frame clones and leaves some out. In the table there are under 1 million clones, almost 95% of which are singletons. Sequencing used naive CD8+ T cells sorted from blood. Every receptor here comes from a man younger than 40 in good health.

The CDR3 nucleotides read TGTGCCAGCAGCCTACTACAGGGGGTCACCTACAATGAGCAGTTCTTC. This gives the protein CASSLLQGVTYNEQFF. The chain links TRBV5-4 to TRBJ2-1; TRBD1 agrees at 8 bases. This CDR3 is built from 16 residues. After removal of 4 bases from V and 2 bases from J, the junction contained 8 bases not matched to a gene. Germline assignment: CDR1 SGHNT and CDR2 YYREEE (reference sequence).

The chain joins TRBV2 to TRBJ2-7, with 14 bases identical to TRBD2. Trimming cost V 2 bases and J 13 bases; bases outside gene matches: 19. This CDR3 is built from 18 residues. Germline V gene data show CDR1 as SNHLY and CDR2 as FYNNEI. CDR3 DNA sequence: TGTGCCAGCAGTGAATGGGTCGGGACTAGCGGGAGTAAGACCGTTTATTACTTC. It encodes CASSEWVGTSGSKTVYYF.

The chain employs TRBV11-1 and TRBJ2-7; TRBD1 matches at 9 bases. The CDR3 runs to 15 residues. The trim removed 8 bases at V and 2 bases at J, leaving 10 bases unmatched. The germline V gene has CDR1 SGHAT and CDR2 FQDESV (reference sequence). The CDR3 sequence is CASQVYRGPTYEQYF. The CDR3 region has the DNA TGTGCCAGCCAAGTTTACAGGGGGCCAACCTACGAGCAGTACTTC.

The chain links TRBV18 to TRBJ1-2; 7 bases fit TRBD1. J gave up 5 bases and V 8 bases, and 11 bases lay outside the gene matches. The CDR3 contains 14 residues. The germline V gene encodes CDR1 KGHSH and CDR2 LQKENI. The CDR3 nucleotides read TGTGCCAGCCCAACTACGGACAGGCTATATGGCTACACCTTC. It yields the protein CASPTTDRLYGYTF.

This chain joins TRBV5-4 and TRBJ2-7, with TRBD1 matching 9 bases. The V gene's germline CDR1 is SGHNT and CDR2 YYREEE (reference sequence). Trimming cost V 10 bases and J 1 base; bases outside gene matches: 6. The CDR3 consists of 13 residues. The CDR3 sequence: CAFRDRVSYEQYF. The CDR3 DNA reads as TGTGCCTTCCGGGACAGGGTTTCCTACGAGCAGTACTTC.

The CDR3 reads CASSIVSESYEQYF. The CDR3 coding sequence is TGTGCCAGTAGTATAGTCAGCGAATCCTACGAGCAGTACTTC. V is TRBV19 and J is TRBJ2-7; D not resolved. V dropped 1 base and J dropped 1 base, with 8 bases sitting between them. Germline V gene lookup returns CDR1 LNHDA and CDR2 SQIVND (reference sequence). The CDR3 runs to 14 residues.

The chain uses TRBV5-8 and TRBJ2-2; TRBD2 is a possible D gene (5 bases). The V gene lost 0 bases and the J gene lost 4 bases, with 10 bases spanning the gap. The germline gives CDR1 SGHTS, CDR2 YDEGEE. This CDR3 region has 15 residues. The CDR3 DNA reads as TGTGCCAGCAGCTTGGTCTTCGAGGGCACCGGGGAGCTGTTTTTT. It translates to CASSLVFEGTGELFF.

This clone has just one count. Other DNA sequences from this sample encode an identical CDR3 as well. This chain links TRBV19 with TRBJ2-7; D might be TRBD1 (5 bases). The CDR3 runs to 14 residues. Trimming took 4 bases from V and 1 from J, leaving 11 bases between them. Germline CDR1 and CDR2: LNHDA and SQIVND (reference sequence). CDR3 DNA sequence: TGTGCCAGTAGTAGAACAGGATCTTCCTACGAGCAGTACTTC. Translation: CASSRTGSSYEQYF.

The chain uses TRBV7-2 and TRBJ2-1, with 8 bases that match TRBD2. In germline, CDR1 is SGHTA, CDR2 FQGNSA. The CDR3 is made up of 15 amino acids. The junction had 3 bases not matched to a gene; V was cut back by 5 bases and J by 0 bases. CDR3 region: CASSASGSSYNEQFF. CDR3 in DNA: TGTGCCAGCAGCGCGAGCGGGAGCTCCTACAATGAGCAGTTCTTC.

J is TRBJ1-5 and V is TRBV6-1, with 10 bases that match TRBD1. The V gene end was trimmed by 1 base and the J gene end by 7 bases; junction bases not matched to a gene: 4. The CDR3 has 15 residues. In germline, CDR1 is MNHNS, CDR2 SASEGT. CDR3 DNA sequence: TGTGCCAGCAGTGAAGGACAGGGGGCGCTGCAGCCCCAGCATTTT. Amino acids: CASSEGQGALQPQHF.

The chain uses TRBV27 and TRBJ2-3; TRBD2 aligns across 8 bases. CDR1 and CDR2 (germline): MNHEY, SMNVEV (reference sequence). V trimming: 2 bases; J trimming: 3 bases; junction bases outside the gene matches: 13. CDR3 length: 18 residues. Here the CDR3 DNA reads TGTGCCAGCAGTTTAAGTGTGGGTAGCGGGATCTATACAGATACGCAGTATTTT. Translation gives CASSLSVGSGIYTDTQYF.

The chain carries TRBV9 and TRBJ2-1; D may match TRBD1 or TRBD2 (5 bases each). The V end lost 2 bases, the J end lost 7 bases, and 16 bases lay between the germline ends. The germline V gene encodes CDR1 SGDLS and CDR2 YYNGEE. The CDR3 has 15 amino acids. CDR3: CASSVGDLGFNEQFF. The DNA of the CDR3 is TGTGCCAGCAGCGTGGGGGACCTGGGTTTTAATGAGCAGTTCTTC.

This chain joins TRBV9 and TRBJ2-7; perhaps TRBD2 as D (5 bases). Germline CDR1 SGDLS, CDR2 YYNGEE. Trimming stripped 0 bases from V and 3 bases from J, with 13 bases between. This CDR3 contains 15 residues. The CDR3 here is CASSVGSSLLYEQYF. In nucleotides, the CDR3 is TGTGCCAGCAGCGTAGGGTCTAGCCTCCTCTACGAGCAGTACTTC.

This clone was counted once. J is TRBJ2-5 and V is TRBV29-1, with a tentative D call TRBD1 (5 bases). The CDR3 runs to 15 residues. Germline lookup yields CDR1 SQVTM and CDR2 ANQGSEA. Trimming removed 0 bases at V and 1 base at J, with 12 bases between. The CDR3 loop reads CSVEDGRQTQETQYF. In DNA, the CDR3 is TGCAGCGTTGAAGATGGACGACAGACCCAAGAGACCCAGTACTTC.

This chain connects TRBV19 to TRBJ2-1, with a tentative D call TRBD2 (7 bases). V was cut by 4 bases and J by 6 bases, with 19 bases left in between. Looked up from germline, CDR1 is LNHDA and CDR2 is SQIVND (reference sequence). This CDR3 has 16 amino acids. The CDR3 loop is CASSTRQETSLNEQFF. The CDR3 region has the DNA TGTGCCAGTAGTACCCGACAGGAGACTAGCCTCAATGAGCAGTTCTTC.

The chain combines TRBV11-2 with TRBJ2-3; D is unclear. Trimming took off 3 bases at V and 3 bases at J, with 7 bases between the two ends. The V gene's germline CDR1 is SGHAT and CDR2 FQNNGV. There are 13 residues in the CDR3. The CDR3 loop is CASSFSVTDTQYF. DNA for the CDR3: TGTGCCAGCAGCTTCAGCGTGACAGATACGCAGTATTTT.

Here the CDR3 reads CSVEGTVEGMYEQYF. CDR3 sequence (DNA): TGCAGCGTTGAGGGGACAGTGGAAGGAATGTACGAGCAGTACTTC. The V gene is TRBV29-1, the J gene TRBJ2-7, with TRBD1 matching 7 bases. Germline values: CDR1 SQVTM, CDR2 ANQGSEA. The V segment lost 3 bases and the J segment 4 bases; nucleotides outside the gene matches: 12. The CDR3 is 15 amino acids.

This rearrangement joins TRBV7-9 to TRBJ2-1; perhaps D is TRBD1 or TRBD2 (5 bases each). The germline gives CDR1 SEHNR, CDR2 FQNEAQ (reference sequence). CDR3 length: 16 amino acids. V lost 1 base, J lost 5 bases, and 15 bases lay in between. The CDR3 nucleotides are TGTGCCAGCAGCTTAGATATGGGGGAATCCCACAATGAGCAGTTCTTC. Translation: CASSLDMGESHNEQFF.

The table lists this clone with a count of one. The chain is built from TRBV5-1 and TRBJ1-1, with 7 bases fitting TRBD1. The CDR3 extends over 14 amino acids. Trimming at V came to 3 bases and at J to 2 bases, leaving 4 bases not matched to a gene. The germline gives CDR1 SGHRS, CDR2 YFSETQ. The CDR3 sequence: CASSSDRANTEAFF. CDR3 in DNA: TGCGCCAGCAGCTCCGACAGGGCTAACACTGAAGCTTTCTTT.

V gene TRBV4-1 combines with J gene TRBJ2-1; 9 bases are shared with TRBD2. The V and J ends lost 5 bases and 5 bases, in that order; junction bases with no gene match: 7. This CDR3 region has 15 residues. Germline assignment: CDR1 MGHRA and CDR2 YSYEKL. CDR3 nucleotide sequence: TGCGCCAGCAGCGAACTCGGCGGGAGGGACAATGAGCAGTTCTTC. Residues: CASSELGGRDNEQFF.

The chain carries TRBV7-9 and TRBJ2-7, with TRBD2 identical over 9 bases. Looked up from germline, CDR1 is SEHNR and CDR2 is FQNEAQ (reference sequence). CDR3 length: 18 amino acids. J was trimmed by 5 bases and V by 5 bases; bases with no gene match: 19. The CDR3 sequence is CASSETFPIAGAPHEQYF. The CDR3, as DNA: TGTGCCAGCAGCGAAACTTTCCCTATAGCGGGAGCCCCCCACGAGCAGTACTTC.

J is TRBJ1-4 and V is TRBV9; maybe TRBD1 (5 bases). Germline CDR1 and CDR2: SGDLS and YYNGEE. Trimming pared 6 bases from V and 5 bases from J, leaving 14 bases between. This CDR3 is 14 amino acids long. CDR3 sequence: CASMKRDGNEKLFF. As DNA, the CDR3 is TGTGCCAGCATGAAGAGGGACGGAAATGAAAAACTGTTTTTT.